This T cell receptor (beta chain) appears in the sequencing data of a study of T-cell reconstitution after alpha-beta-depleted transplantation in children. V was cut by 1 base and J by 6 bases, with 18 bases left in between. The CDR3 consists of 16 residues. Looked up from germline, CDR1 is DFQATT and CDR2 is SNEGSKA (reference sequence). Construction of the TCRbeta library involved unique molecular identifiers. MiXCR, run by TCRdb on the PCR reads, gives a single entry per CDR3 protein. This table has approximately 400,000 distinct CDR3 sequences, roughly a tenth appearing once. This clonotype was obtained from a human donor who donated a stem cell graft to a child with acute myeloid leukemia. V usage is TRBV20-1 and J usage is TRBJ2-2, with D maybe TRBD2 (5 bases). Here the sequenced sample was PBMCs from the stem cell graft donor, taken from the stem cell graft. DNA of the CDR3: TGCAGTGCTAGAGGGACTCGAGCCCCTTTGTCCGGGGAGCTGTTTTTT. As protein: CSARGTRAPLSGELFF.